This entry is about one TCR beta chain. The sample holds a few counts of this clonotype. No antigen is known for it. No base qualities exist here, and no much larger clone lies one base off it. Full-length TCR variable regions were amplified by 5' RACE PCR with constant-region reverse primers, followed by semi-nested PCR with Nested Universal Primer A. Using the ReliaPrep RNA Cell Miniprep System, total RNA was extracted, and the SMARTer RACE 5'/3' Kit was then used to reverse transcribe the RNA into 5'RACE-ready cDNA. Full-length TCR alpha and beta libraries were barcoded with multiplex adaptors and sequenced on an Illumina MiSeq. In the original analysis: For each of nine subset-tissue groups, sequencing data from the five patients were pooled, and the groups were then compared using unsupervised clustering of TCR gene usage. The Morisita-Horn index, with shared sequences weighted by their contribution to each repertoire, was used to calculate repertoire similarity. TCRdb trimmed public reads at Q25 via fastp, called clones via MiXCR and kept in-frame beta chains. Under each unique CDR3 protein, matching rows form one entry showing the most common genes and DNA. V and J calls and clone size were set by TCRdb, not the authors. The sample records over 55,000 distinct CDR3 sequences, 25% to 35% of which are singletons. Jointly, the top ten make up approximately 2.2% of the sample.

V lost 6 bases and J lost 4 bases; the stretch between them is 12 bases long. Spanning cysteine to phenylalanine, the CDR3 consists of 12 amino acids. The retained sequence is limited to the CDR3, 36 bases, with the frame set at the first base. CDR1 is given as DFQATT and CDR2 as SNEGSKA, both from the germline V gene (reference sequence). The data were obtained in a study (dated by TCRdb to the mid-2010s). Broadly, across the study: Whether tumor-infiltrating Tregs in breast cancer are recruited from blood Tregs or converted in situ from other CD4+ T cell subsets was tested.

The Miltenyi Naive CD4+ T Cell Isolation kit was used to purify naive CD4+ T cells, and CD25 microbeads were used to remove Tregs. Tregs, naive and memory CD4+ T cells from tumor, blood and ipsilateral draining lymph nodes of 4 or 5 breast cancer patients underwent full-length TCR alpha and beta sequencing. Tumor tissue and lymph nodes from ipsilateral axillary dissection were perfused with PBS, minced and digested with collagenase I and hyaluronidase. FACS confirmed that the sorted cell populations were more than 90% pure. What the study reported, not specific to this receptor: The TCR alpha and beta sequences of tumor-infiltrating Tregs showed the greatest overlap with tumor naive CD4+ T cells, followed by blood naive CD4+ T cells. The TCR gene usage of tumor memory CD4+ T cells clustered together with blood and lymph node memory CD4+ cells and with lymph node naive CD4+ cells. The validation in the larger cohort was limited to a single TCR beta V-J rearrangement instead of whole repertoires.

Rearrangement joined TRBV20-1 to TRBJ2-5, and perhaps TRBD2 as D gene, on 5 matching bases. This TCR was sampled from a female donor with breast cancer. Sequenced: tumor-infiltrating naive CD4+ T cells sorted from the breast tumor. What this sample's cell subset or site label stands for: naive CD4+ T cells, CD4+CD45RA+CD25-. In nucleotides, the sequence is TGCAGTGCGGAGGACCTCGGAGAGACCCAGTACTTC. Translation gives CSAEDLGETQYF.